This TCR beta chain was retrieved from a study of blood T cell repertoires in COVID-19. Study at large: Samples taken during acute and convalescent COVID-19 were collected in the United States, Italy and Spain. From T cells, B-cell-depleted T cells, or PBMCs came the material, which was cDNA or gDNA.

How the authors handled the data: The assay estimated nucleated cells by amplifying reference gene primers. Clones were read by immunoSEQ multiplex PCR, and TCRdb kept only the in-frame ones, dropping some. V and J calls and clone size follow that table, whereas D and trimming were derived from the DNA. The profile shows about 230,000 clones, just over 85% of them singletons. Those enrolled in Seattle joined during active infection and were followed longitudinally afterward. Germline V gene sequence: CDR1 SGHTA, CDR2 FQGNSA. This CDR3 is built from 16 residues. Losses at the gene ends were 5 bases for V and 7 bases for J; bases not matched to a gene: 10.

The clonotype originates from a man between 50 and 59 years old with COVID-19, enrolled during active disease. The sequenced sample was peripheral blood. The V call is TRBV7-2, the J call TRBJ1-6, with TRBD1 matching over 8 bases. CDR3 sequence: CASSVRWGQENSPLHF. The CDR3 bases are TGTGCCAGCAGCGTGAGGTGGGGACAGGAGAATTCACCCCTCCACTTT.